Listed below are T cell receptor beta chains from one sample, sequenced in a study of T-cell memory formation after mild COVID-19. MiXCR, applied by TCRdb to the 5' RACE reads, yields one record per CDR3 protein. The table has roughly 200,000 distinct CDR3 sequences, roughly 17% seen once. Sequencing input: PBMCs or a T cell subset sorted from them (not recorded which). These receptors all stem from an adult woman who had mild COVID-19 (a few samples of this study predate the infection). Cell type and time point are not known. CDR3s include the opening cysteine and the closing phenylalanine or tryptophan. Fields, in order: CDR3 protein, CDR3 DNA, J gene, clone size, D gene, V gene. The D gene is left open where the match is weak. Clone size is given for some rows only: seen once, a few or many times, or a class if the clone is expanded.

CDR3 protein: CASSLGTGSTEAFF
CDR3 DNA: TGCGCCAGCAGCTTGGGGACAGGGTCCACTGAAGCTTTCTTT
J gene: TRBJ1-1
clone size: NA
D gene: TRBD1
V gene: TRBV5-1

CDR3 protein: CASSSSLAGVWETQYF
CDR3 DNA: TGTGCCAGCAGCTCCTCACTAGCGGGAGTATGGGAGACCCAGTACTTC
J gene: TRBJ2-5
clone size: NA
D gene: TRBD2
V gene: TRBV7-2

CDR3 protein: CASSLQGFSGYTF
CDR3 DNA: TGTGCCAGCAGTCTCCAGGGGTTTAGTGGCTACACCTTC
J gene: TRBJ1-2
clone size: few
D gene: NA
V gene: TRBV12-3/TRBV12-4

CDR3 protein: CAWSVLNGDYGYTF
CDR3 DNA: TGTGCCTGGAGTGTACTGAACGGCGACTATGGCTACACCTTC
J gene: TRBJ1-2
clone size: few
D gene: NA
V gene: TRBV30

CDR3 protein: CASSSTPGLYEQYF
CDR3 DNA: TGTGCCAGCAGTTCAACTCCGGGTCTGTACGAGCAGTACTTC
J gene: TRBJ2-7
clone size: few
D gene: NA
V gene: TRBV7-9

CDR3 protein: CASRYGTVDGYTF
CDR3 DNA: TGTGCCAGCAGGTATGGGACAGTGGATGGCTACACCTTC
J gene: TRBJ1-2
clone size: NA
D gene: TRBD1
V gene: TRBV6-6

CDR3 protein: CATSAGAVWNEQFF
CDR3 DNA: TGTGCCACCAGTGCTGGGGCGGTTTGGAATGAGCAGTTCTTC
J gene: TRBJ2-1
clone size: NA
D gene: NA
V gene: TRBV24-1

CDR3 protein: CSAIWRANRLYEQYF
CDR3 DNA: TGCAGTGCTATATGGCGGGCGAACCGCCTCTACGAGCAGTACTTC
J gene: TRBJ2-7
clone size: NA
D gene: NA
V gene: TRBV20-1

CDR3 protein: CASSSTGEQFF
CDR3 DNA: TGTGCCAGCAGTTCCACCGGTGAGCAGTTCTTC
J gene: TRBJ2-1
clone size: NA
D gene: NA
V gene: TRBV6-2/TRBV6-3

CDR3 protein: CASSSRDRDYGYTF
CDR3 DNA: TGTGCCAGCAGTTCCCGGGACAGGGACTATGGCTACACCTTC
J gene: TRBJ1-2
clone size: NA
D gene: TRBD1
V gene: TRBV12-3/TRBV12-4

CDR3 protein: CSARDGVSGANVLTF
CDR3 DNA: TGCAGTGCTAGAGACGGGGTGTCTGGGGCCAACGTCCTGACTTTC
J gene: TRBJ2-6
clone size: NA
D gene: NA
V gene: TRBV20-1

CDR3 protein: CAWRKGASYEQYF
CDR3 DNA: TGTGCCTGGAGGAAGGGGGCGTCCTACGAGCAGTACTTC
J gene: TRBJ2-7
clone size: few
D gene: TRBD1
V gene: TRBV30

CDR3 protein: CSGTARRGRETQYF
CDR3 DNA: TGCAGCGGTACTGCGAGGCGGGGGCGGGAGACCCAGTACTTC
J gene: TRBJ2-5
clone size: many
D gene: NA
V gene: TRBV29-1

CDR3 protein: CATSRAGGLDEKLFF
CDR3 DNA: TGTGCCACCAGCAGAGCGGGGGGCCTCGATGAAAAACTGTTTTTT
J gene: TRBJ1-4
clone size: NA
D gene: NA
V gene: TRBV15

CDR3 protein: CAWRVTRGHYDYEQYF
CDR3 DNA: TGTGCCTGGAGGGTTACCAGGGGACACTACGACTACGAGCAGTACTTC
J gene: TRBJ2-7
clone size: NA
D gene: NA
V gene: TRBV30

CDR3 protein: CASSYIAGVKDNEQFF
CDR3 DNA: TGCGCCAGCAGTTATATAGCGGGGGTTAAAGACAATGAGCAGTTCTTC
J gene: TRBJ2-1
clone size: few
D gene: TRBD2
V gene: TRBV5-1

CDR3 protein: CSASDRDLGELFF
CDR3 DNA: TGCAGTGCCTCGGACAGGGACCTAGGGGAGCTGTTTTTT
J gene: TRBJ2-2
clone size: NA
D gene: TRBD1
V gene: TRBV20-1

CDR3 protein: CASSINRHSYQETQYF
CDR3 DNA: TGTGCCAGCAGCATAAACAGGCACTCGTACCAAGAGACCCAGTACTTC
J gene: TRBJ2-5
clone size: NA
D gene: NA
V gene: TRBV5-6

CDR3 protein: CASSQVSAGEQFF
CDR3 DNA: TGTGCCAGCAGCCAAGTCAGCGCAGGTGAGCAGTTCTTC
J gene: TRBJ2-1
clone size: few
D gene: NA
V gene: TRBV4-2

CDR3 protein: CAWSLQVAGANVLTF
CDR3 DNA: TGTGCCTGGAGTTTGCAGGTGGCTGGGGCCAACGTCCTGACTTTC
J gene: TRBJ2-6
clone size: many
D gene: NA
V gene: TRBV30

CDR3 protein: CSVESLETQYF
CDR3 DNA: TGCAGCGTTGAATCCTTAGAGACCCAGTACTTC
J gene: TRBJ2-5
clone size: many
D gene: NA
V gene: TRBV29-1

CDR3 protein: CASSLTGQGENSPLHF
CDR3 DNA: TGTGCCAGCTCACTAACGGGACAGGGGGAGAATTCACCCCTCCACTTT
J gene: TRBJ1-6
clone size: NA
D gene: TRBD1
V gene: TRBV18

CDR3 protein: CASSPGVRNGYTF
CDR3 DNA: TGTGCCAGCAGTCCAGGGGTACGGAATGGCTACACCTTC
J gene: TRBJ1-2
clone size: NA
D gene: NA
V gene: TRBV12-3/TRBV12-4

CDR3 protein: CSARDSTKDGELFF
CDR3 DNA: TGCAGTGCCCGGGACTCTACTAAAGACGGGGAGCTGTTTTTT
J gene: TRBJ2-2
clone size: NA
D gene: NA
V gene: TRBV20-1

CDR3 protein: CASSHPAGGSYNEQFF
CDR3 DNA: TGTGCCAGCTCCCACCCAGCGGGGGGCTCCTACAATGAGCAGTTCTTC
J gene: TRBJ2-1
clone size: few
D gene: TRBD2
V gene: TRBV7-8

CDR3 protein: CATSDLYGTQETQYF
CDR3 DNA: TGTGCCACCAGTGATTTGTATGGGACCCAAGAGACCCAGTACTTC
J gene: TRBJ2-5
clone size: few
D gene: NA
V gene: TRBV24-1

CDR3 protein: CASSPGQGRYTF
CDR3 DNA: TGTGCCAGCAGCCCCGGACAGGGCCGCTACACCTTC
J gene: TRBJ1-2
clone size: few
D gene: TRBD1
V gene: TRBV6-5

CDR3 protein: CASSPYDSMNTEAFF
CDR3 DNA: TGTGCCAGCTCACCCTACGACAGCATGAACACTGAAGCTTTCTTT
J gene: TRBJ1-1
clone size: few
D gene: NA
V gene: TRBV18

CDR3 protein: CASSLVFWGTGANVLTF
CDR3 DNA: TGTGCCAGCAGCTTGGTCTTTTGGGGAACTGGGGCCAACGTCCTGACTTTC
J gene: TRBJ2-6
clone size: NA
D gene: NA
V gene: TRBV11-2

CDR3 protein: CASNPGVAGPRGTQYF
CDR3 DNA: TGTGCCAGCAACCCCGGAGTAGCGGGGCCCCGGGGGACCCAGTACTTC
J gene: TRBJ2-5
clone size: NA
D gene: TRBD2
V gene: TRBV6-1

CDR3 protein: CAIKGDRGEEDAYEQYF
CDR3 DNA: TGTGCCATCAAAGGGGACAGGGGGGAGGAGGACGCCTACGAGCAGTACTTC
J gene: TRBJ2-7
clone size: NA
D gene: TRBD1
V gene: TRBV10-3

CDR3 protein: CASSLSQIYNEQFF
CDR3 DNA: TGTGCCAGCAGCTTATCACAGATATACAATGAGCAGTTCTTC
J gene: TRBJ2-1
clone size: few
D gene: NA
V gene: TRBV7-8

CDR3 protein: CASSQTTGTDQETQYF
CDR3 DNA: TGTGCCAGCAGCCAAACAACGGGGACGGACCAAGAGACCCAGTACTTC
J gene: TRBJ2-5
clone size: few
D gene: NA
V gene: TRBV14

CDR3 protein: CASQGLEVPDYGYTF
CDR3 DNA: TGTGCATCCCAGGGTCTTGAGGTGCCCGACTATGGCTACACCTTC
J gene: TRBJ1-2
clone size: few
D gene: NA
V gene: TRBV10-3

CDR3 protein: CASTSGGGAGGANVLTF
CDR3 DNA: TGTGCCAGCACCTCCGGCGGGGGCGCAGGTGGGGCCAACGTCCTGACTTTC
J gene: TRBJ2-6
clone size: NA
D gene: NA
V gene: TRBV5-5

CDR3 protein: CASSLRSETGELFF
CDR3 DNA: TGTGCCAGCAGCCTCCGCAGCGAGACCGGGGAGCTGTTTTTT
J gene: TRBJ2-2
clone size: NA
D gene: NA
V gene: TRBV5-4

CDR3 protein: CASSLSGVYEQYF
CDR3 DNA: TGCGCCAGCAGTCTTTCAGGAGTCTACGAGCAGTACTTC
J gene: TRBJ2-7
clone size: few
D gene: NA
V gene: TRBV5-1